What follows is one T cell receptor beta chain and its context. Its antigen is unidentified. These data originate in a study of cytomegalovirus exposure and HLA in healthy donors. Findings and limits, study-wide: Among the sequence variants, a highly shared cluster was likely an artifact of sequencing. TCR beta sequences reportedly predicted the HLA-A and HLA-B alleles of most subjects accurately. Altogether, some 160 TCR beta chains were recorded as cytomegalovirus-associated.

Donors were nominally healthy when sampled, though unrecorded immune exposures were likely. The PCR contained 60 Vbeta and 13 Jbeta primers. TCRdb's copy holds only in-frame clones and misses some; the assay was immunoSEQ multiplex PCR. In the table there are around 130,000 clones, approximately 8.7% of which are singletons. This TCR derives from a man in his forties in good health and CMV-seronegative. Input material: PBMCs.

CDR3 sequence reads: CASSLMGGTEAFF. The CDR3 coding sequence is TGTGCCAGCAGCTTAATGGGGGGCACTGAAGCTTTCTTT. The chain couples TRBV11-1 to TRBJ1-1, with a possible D match to TRBD1 (5 bases). Germline assignment: CDR1 SGHAT and CDR2 FQDESV (reference sequence). The CDR3 contains 13 residues. Trimming shortened V by 2 bases and J by 4 bases, and 8 bases separated the two germline ends.